The present T cell receptor (beta chain) was sequenced within a study of blood T cell repertoires in COVID-19. In the study overall: Nucleic acid was either cDNA or gDNA, and it came from T cells, B-cell-depleted T cells, or PBMCs.

Germline V gene data show CDR1 as KGHDR and CDR2 as SFDVKD. V was clipped by 7 bases and J by 1 base, with 12 bases between them. CDR3 length: 14 amino acids. Here immunoSEQ multiplex PCR was the method, and the copy in TCRdb shows in-frame clones only, minus some. The repertoire holds 130,000 to 150,000 clones, with about 76% as singletons. The sequencing input was peripheral blood. The J gene is TRBJ1-1, the V gene TRBV24-1; D is unclear. The receptor comes from a human donor in a cohort sampled during active COVID-19. The CDR3 sequence is CATSPGGANTEAFF. As DNA, the CDR3 is TGTGCCACCAGCCCCGGAGGAGCGAACACTGAAGCTTTCTTT.